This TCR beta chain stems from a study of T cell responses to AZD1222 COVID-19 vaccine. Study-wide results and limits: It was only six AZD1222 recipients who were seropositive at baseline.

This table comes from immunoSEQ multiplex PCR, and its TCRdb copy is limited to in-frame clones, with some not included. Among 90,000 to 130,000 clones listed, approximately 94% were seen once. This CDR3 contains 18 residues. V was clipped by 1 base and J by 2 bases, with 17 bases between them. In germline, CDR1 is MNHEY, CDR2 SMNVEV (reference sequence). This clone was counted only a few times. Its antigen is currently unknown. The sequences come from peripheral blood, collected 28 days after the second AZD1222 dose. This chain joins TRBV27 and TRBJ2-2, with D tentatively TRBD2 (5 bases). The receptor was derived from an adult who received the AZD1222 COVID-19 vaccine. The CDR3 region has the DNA TGTGCCAGCAGTTTATGGGCTAGCTACACTCCTAACACCGGGGAGCTGTTTTTT. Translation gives CASSLWASYTPNTGELFF.